This T cell receptor beta chain was found in a study of shared clonotypes between healthy human individuals (dated by TCRdb to 2018 to 2021). Background on the whole study: The cohort included three men and a couple of women between 18 and 49 years of age. Between about 0.85 and 8.9 billion PBMCs per donor were obtained by leukapheresis. To estimate repertoire size and how much clonotypes are shared between individuals, the study performed deep sequencing of blood TCR repertoires from a handful of healthy adults. For each donor, three plates each were used for CD4 naive and CD4 memory, two plates were used for CD8 naive, and one plate was used for CD8 memory. Different laboratories and diverse techniques were used to prepare libraries and sequence TCR repertoires, to increase sequencing depth and limit assay-specific biases. The paper as a whole reports these results and caveats: Higher generation probabilities were observed for clonotypes shared by all four sorted-subset donors than for non-shared clonotypes. Because the study included only a small number of donors, the genetic and exposure-history diversity represented was limited. Sharing across a handful of donors was observed for about 5% of naive CD4, over 3% of naive CD8, about 2.5% of memory CD4, and roughly 0.43% of memory CD8 clonotypes. Based on pairwise subsampling, the degree of clonotype sharing among donors was expected to be affected by sequencing depth. Rarefaction of sorted-subset datasets indicated incomplete sequencing despite the large sequencing depth. Sampling was limited to blood, and TCR repertoires in tissue likely differ from TCR repertoires in blood. Naive subsets generally had larger estimated clonotype richness than memory subsets.

The donors were healthy, HIV-negative adults with no recently reported acute infections or vaccinations. All donors were Caucasian adults living in Nashville, Tennessee, USA. CD4+ T cells were enriched by magnetic negative selection; naive cells were then positively selected on CD45RA, and the negative fraction formed the memory subset. After blood collection by leukapheresis, PBMCs were isolated using Ficoll-Histopaque density gradient centrifugation and then cryopreserved in the vapor phase of liquid nitrogen. Purity and quantity of every magnetically sorted T cell population were checked by analytical flow cytometry. Genomic DNA was isolated from each sorted fraction and quantified by UV absorbance on a Nanodrop 2000c. With regard to this clone: Its antigen is unknown. There are no base qualities to consult, and no much larger clone falls within one base.

V is cut back by 10 bases and J by 7 bases, with 8 bases in the junction unmatched. Based on the germline V gene, the CDR1 and CDR2 sequences are MNHEY and SVGAGI. The CDR3, cysteine through phenylalanine, is 12 amino acids long. Just the 36-base CDR3 DNA is kept, in frame starting at base 1. Using the deep immunoSEQ assay, TCR CDR3 regions were amplified from genomic DNA by multiplex PCR. Extracted genomic DNA from each cell subset was distributed evenly across all wells of several immunoSEQ 96-well plates, and each plate was treated as a replicate. For sorted subsets, 200 to 250 ng of genomic DNA, equivalent to 25,000 to 35,000 T cell genomes, went into each replicate PCR. Purified libraries were quantified with a Qubit 3.0 fluorometer, sized on a Bioanalyzer 2100, and re-quantified with the KAPA Library Quantification kit. Every immunoSEQ 96-well plate was sequenced on a separate single-read 150-cycle Illumina NextSeq 550 flow cell. As for how the authors treated the data: Because only junctional sequences without quality scores were contained in the immunoSEQ output, filtering matching that applied to full-length reads could not be performed. To assign V/J genes and CDR3, sequences were annotated using PyIR, a Python wrapper for IgBLAST v1.9, with IMGT germline references. Reads were filtered out if the reads had weak V/J assignments (E-value above 1e-6), no CDR3, stop codons, out-of-frame junctions, or ambiguous translated residues. V3J clonotypes were defined as sequences sharing the same inferred V gene, J gene, and CDR3 amino acid sequence. To compute the percentage overlap between repertoires, the number of shared unique clonotypes was divided by the size of the smaller repertoire. Three approaches were used to assess repertoire richness: RTK rarefaction, the Chao1 estimator, and Recon v2.1 estimates of unobserved clonotypes. For all TCRbeta clonotypes obtained by the gDNA method from a handful of donors, generation probabilities were computed with OLGA. The table comes from immuneACCESS by way of TCRdb, which keeps in-frame sequences with V and J called. Part of the clones is missing from these tables; in studies checked, under half for an unresolved V gene and the rest for unknown reasons. The DNA gave D and trimming, while V, J and clone size come from that table. Here the sample has some 2.1 million clones; 85% to 95% occur a single time. In total, the top ten clones hold 0.1% to 0.15% of the sample.

The sequence derives from a man aged 18 to 30 in good health. Recombination joined TRBV6-5 with TRBJ1-2; a stretch of 8 junction bases matches TRBD1. The source material was naive CD4+ T cells sorted from blood. The cell subset or site label on this specimen signifies: CD45RA+ positively selected. The DNA sequence is TGTGCCACCACTGACAGGGGAATTGGCTACACCTTC. Translation gives CATTDRGIGYTF.